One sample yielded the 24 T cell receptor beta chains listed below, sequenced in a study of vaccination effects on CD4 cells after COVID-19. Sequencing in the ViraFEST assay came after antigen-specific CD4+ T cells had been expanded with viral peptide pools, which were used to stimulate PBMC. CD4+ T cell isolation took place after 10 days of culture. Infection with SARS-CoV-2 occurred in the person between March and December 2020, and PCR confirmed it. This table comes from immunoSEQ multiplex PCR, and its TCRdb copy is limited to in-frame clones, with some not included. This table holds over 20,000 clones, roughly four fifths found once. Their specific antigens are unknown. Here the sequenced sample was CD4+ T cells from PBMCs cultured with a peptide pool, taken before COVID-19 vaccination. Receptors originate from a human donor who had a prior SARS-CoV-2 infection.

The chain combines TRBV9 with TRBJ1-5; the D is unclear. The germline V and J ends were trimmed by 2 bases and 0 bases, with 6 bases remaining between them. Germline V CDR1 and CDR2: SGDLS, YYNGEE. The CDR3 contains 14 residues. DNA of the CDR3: TGTGCCAGCAGCGTTTATGGTAGCAATCAGCCCCAGCATTTT. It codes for CASSVYGSNQPQHF.

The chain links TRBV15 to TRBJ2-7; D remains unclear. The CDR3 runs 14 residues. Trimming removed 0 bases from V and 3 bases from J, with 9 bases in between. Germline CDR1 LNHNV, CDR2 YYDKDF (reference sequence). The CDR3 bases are TGTGCCACCAGCAGAGATGTAAACGACTACGAGCAGTACTTC. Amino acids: CATSRDVNDYEQYF. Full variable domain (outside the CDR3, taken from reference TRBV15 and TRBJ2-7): DAMVIQNPRYQVTQFGKPVTLSCSQTLNHNVMYWYQQKSSQAPKLLFHYYDKDFNNEADTPDNFQSRRPNTSFCFLDIRSPGLGDTAMYLCATSRDVNDYEQYFGPGTRLTVT.

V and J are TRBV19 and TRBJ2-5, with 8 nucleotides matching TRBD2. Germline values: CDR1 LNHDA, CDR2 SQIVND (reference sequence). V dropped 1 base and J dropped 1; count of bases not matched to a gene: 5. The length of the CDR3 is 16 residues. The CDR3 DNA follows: TGTGCCAGTAGTATAGTGGGCGGGGGGACCCAAGAGACCCAGTACTTC. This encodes CASSIVGGGTQETQYF.

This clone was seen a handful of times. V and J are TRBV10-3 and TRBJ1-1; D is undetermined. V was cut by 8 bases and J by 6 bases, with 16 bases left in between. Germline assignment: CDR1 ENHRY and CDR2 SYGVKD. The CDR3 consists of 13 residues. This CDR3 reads CAIGGSGRAEAFF. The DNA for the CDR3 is TGTGCCATCGGAGGGAGCGGGCGCGCTGAAGCTTTCTTT.

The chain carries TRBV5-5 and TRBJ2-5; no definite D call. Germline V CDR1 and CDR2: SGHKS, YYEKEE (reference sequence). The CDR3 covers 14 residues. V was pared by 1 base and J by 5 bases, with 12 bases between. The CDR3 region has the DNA TGTGCCAGCAGCTTGTATCAGGTGTGGGAGACCCAGTACTTC. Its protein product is CASSLYQVWETQYF.

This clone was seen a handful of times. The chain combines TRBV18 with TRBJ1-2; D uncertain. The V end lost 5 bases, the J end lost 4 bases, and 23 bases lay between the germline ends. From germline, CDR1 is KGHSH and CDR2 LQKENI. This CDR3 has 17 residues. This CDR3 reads CASSAYTAADVSYGYTF. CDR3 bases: TGTGCCAGCTCAGCATACACCGCCGCGGATGTTAGCTATGGCTACACCTTC.

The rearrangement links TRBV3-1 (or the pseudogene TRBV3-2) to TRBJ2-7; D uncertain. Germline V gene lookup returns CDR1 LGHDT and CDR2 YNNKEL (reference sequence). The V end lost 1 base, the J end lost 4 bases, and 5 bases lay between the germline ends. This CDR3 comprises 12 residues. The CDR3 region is CASSQAGYEQYF. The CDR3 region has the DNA TGTGCCAGCAGCCAAGCAGGTTACGAGCAGTACTTC.

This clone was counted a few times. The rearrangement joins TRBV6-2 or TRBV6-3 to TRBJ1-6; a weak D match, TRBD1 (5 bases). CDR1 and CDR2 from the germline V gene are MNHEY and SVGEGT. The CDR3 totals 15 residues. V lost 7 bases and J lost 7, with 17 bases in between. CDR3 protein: CASTPSGRGNSPLHF. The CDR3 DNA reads TGTGCCAGCACCCCTTCAGGGAGGGGAAATTCACCCCTCCACTTT.

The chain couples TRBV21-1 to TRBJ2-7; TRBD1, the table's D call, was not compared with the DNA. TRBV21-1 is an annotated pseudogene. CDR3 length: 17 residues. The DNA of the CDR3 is TGTGCCAGCAGCAAAAAAAGGTGGACAGGGATACCCTACGAGCAGTACTTC. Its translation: CASSKKRWTGIPYEQYF.

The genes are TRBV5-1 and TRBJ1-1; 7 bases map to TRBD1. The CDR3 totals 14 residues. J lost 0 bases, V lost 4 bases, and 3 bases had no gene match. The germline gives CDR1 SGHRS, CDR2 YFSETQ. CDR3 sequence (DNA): TGCGCCAGCAGCGCGGGACAGTTGAACACTGAAGCTTTCTTT. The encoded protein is CASSAGQLNTEAFF.

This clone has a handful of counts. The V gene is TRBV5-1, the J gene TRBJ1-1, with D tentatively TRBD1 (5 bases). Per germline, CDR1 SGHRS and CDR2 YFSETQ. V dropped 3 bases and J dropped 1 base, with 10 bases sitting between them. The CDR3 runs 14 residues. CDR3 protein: CASSSFGQNTEAFF. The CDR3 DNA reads TGCGCCAGCAGCTCCTTCGGACAGAACACTGAAGCTTTCTTT.

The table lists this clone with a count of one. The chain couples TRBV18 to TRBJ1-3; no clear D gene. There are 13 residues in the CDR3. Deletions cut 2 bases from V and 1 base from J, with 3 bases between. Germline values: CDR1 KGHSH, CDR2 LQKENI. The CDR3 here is CASSPSSGNTIYF. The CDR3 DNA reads TGTGCCAGCTCACCATCTTCTGGAAACACCATATATTTT. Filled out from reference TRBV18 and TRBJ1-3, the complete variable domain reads NAGVMQNPRHLVRRRGQEARLRCSPMKGHSHVYWYRQLPEEGLKFMVYLQKENIIDESGMPKERFSAEFPKEGPSILRIQQVVRGDSAAYFCASSPSSGNTIYFGEGSWLTVV.

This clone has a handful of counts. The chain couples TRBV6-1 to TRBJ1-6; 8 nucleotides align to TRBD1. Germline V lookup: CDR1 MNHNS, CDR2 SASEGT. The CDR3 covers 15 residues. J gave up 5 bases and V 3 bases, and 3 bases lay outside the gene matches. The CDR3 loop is CASSEGTGHNSPLHF. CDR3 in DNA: TGTGCCAGCAGTGAGGGGACAGGCCATAATTCACCCCTCCACTTT.

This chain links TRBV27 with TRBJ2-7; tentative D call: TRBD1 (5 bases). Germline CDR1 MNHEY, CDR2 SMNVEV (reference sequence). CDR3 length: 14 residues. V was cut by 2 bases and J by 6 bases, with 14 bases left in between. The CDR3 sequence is CASSLTLRASEQYF. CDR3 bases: TGTGCCAGCAGTTTAACGCTCAGGGCTAGCGAGCAGTACTTC.

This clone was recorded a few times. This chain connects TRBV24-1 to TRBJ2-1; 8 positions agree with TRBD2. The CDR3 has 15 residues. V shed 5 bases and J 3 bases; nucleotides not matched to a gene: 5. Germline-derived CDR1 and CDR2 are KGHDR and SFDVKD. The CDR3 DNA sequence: TGTGCCACCAGTGCCAGCGGGAGTTTCTACAATGAGCAGTTCTTC. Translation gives CATSASGSFYNEQFF.

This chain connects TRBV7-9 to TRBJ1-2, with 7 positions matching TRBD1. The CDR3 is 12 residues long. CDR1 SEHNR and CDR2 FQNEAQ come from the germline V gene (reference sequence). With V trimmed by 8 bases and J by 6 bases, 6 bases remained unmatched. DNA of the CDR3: TGTGCCAGCTTAGGGCAGGGGGATGGCTACACCTTC. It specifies CASLGQGDGYTF. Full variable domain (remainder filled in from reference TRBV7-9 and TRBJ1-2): DTGVSQNPRHKITKRGQNVTFRCDPISEHNRLYWYRQTLGQGPEFLTYFQNEAQLEKSRLLSDRFSAERPKGSFSTLEIQRTEQGDSAMYLCASLGQGDGYTFGSGTRLTVV.

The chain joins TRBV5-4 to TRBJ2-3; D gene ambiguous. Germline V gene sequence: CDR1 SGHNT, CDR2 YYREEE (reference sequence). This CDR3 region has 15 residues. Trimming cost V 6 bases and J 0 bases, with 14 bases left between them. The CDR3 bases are TGTGCCAGCACTTACCCCGGTGGAAGCACAGATACGCAGTATTTT. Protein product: CASTYPGGSTDTQYF. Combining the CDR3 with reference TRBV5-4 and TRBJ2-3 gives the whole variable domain ETGVTQSPTHLIKTRGQQVTLRCSSQSGHNTVSWYQQALGQGPQFIFQYYREEENGRGNFPPRFSGLQFPNYSSELNVNALELDDSALYLCASTYPGGSTDTQYFGPGTRLTVL.

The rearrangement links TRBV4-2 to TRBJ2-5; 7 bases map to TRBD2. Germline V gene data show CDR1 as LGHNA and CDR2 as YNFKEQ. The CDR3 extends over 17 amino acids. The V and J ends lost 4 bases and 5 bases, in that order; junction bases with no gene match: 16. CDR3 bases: TGTGCCAGCAGCCTGGGGGGGAAGTGGGTTATCACGGAGACCCAGTACTTC. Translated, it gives CASSLGGKWVITETQYF.

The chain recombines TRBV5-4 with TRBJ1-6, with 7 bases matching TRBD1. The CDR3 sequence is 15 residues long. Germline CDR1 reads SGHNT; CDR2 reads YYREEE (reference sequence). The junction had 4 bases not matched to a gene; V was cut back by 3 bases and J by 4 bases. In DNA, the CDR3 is TGTGCCAGCAGCTCGGGACAGAATTATAATTCACCCCTCCACTTT. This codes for CASSSGQNYNSPLHF. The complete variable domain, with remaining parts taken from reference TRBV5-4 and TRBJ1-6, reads ETGVTQSPTHLIKTRGQQVTLRCSSQSGHNTVSWYQQALGQGPQFIFQYYREEENGRGNFPPRFSGLQFPNYSSELNVNALELDDSALYLCASSSGQNYNSPLHFGNGTRLTVT.

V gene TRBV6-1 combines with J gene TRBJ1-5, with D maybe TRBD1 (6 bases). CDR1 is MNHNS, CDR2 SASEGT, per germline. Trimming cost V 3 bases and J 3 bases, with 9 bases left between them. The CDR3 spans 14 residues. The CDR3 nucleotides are TGTGCCAGCAGTGACGGACAGCTCAATCAGCCCCAGCATTTT. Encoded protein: CASSDGQLNQPQHF.

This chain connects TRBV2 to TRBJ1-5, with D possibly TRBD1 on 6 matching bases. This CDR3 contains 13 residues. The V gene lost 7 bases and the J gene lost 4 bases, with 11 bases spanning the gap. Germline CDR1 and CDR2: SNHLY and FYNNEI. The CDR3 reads CASKTGWNQPQHF. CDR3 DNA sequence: TGTGCCAGCAAAACAGGGTGGAATCAGCCCCAGCATTTT.

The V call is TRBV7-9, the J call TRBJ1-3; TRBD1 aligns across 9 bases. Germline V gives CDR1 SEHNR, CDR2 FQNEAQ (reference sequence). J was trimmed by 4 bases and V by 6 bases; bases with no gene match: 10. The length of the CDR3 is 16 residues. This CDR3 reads CASRSLWTGAGNTIYF. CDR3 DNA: TGTGCCAGCAGGTCCCTTTGGACAGGGGCAGGAAACACCATATATTTT.

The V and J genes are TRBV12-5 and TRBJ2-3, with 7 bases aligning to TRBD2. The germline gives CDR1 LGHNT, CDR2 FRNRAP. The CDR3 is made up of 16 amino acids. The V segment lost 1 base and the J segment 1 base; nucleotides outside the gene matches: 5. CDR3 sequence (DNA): TGTGCTAGTGGTTTGGCTCTGCTAGCGGGCACAGATACGCAGTATTTT. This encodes CASGLALLAGTDTQYF.

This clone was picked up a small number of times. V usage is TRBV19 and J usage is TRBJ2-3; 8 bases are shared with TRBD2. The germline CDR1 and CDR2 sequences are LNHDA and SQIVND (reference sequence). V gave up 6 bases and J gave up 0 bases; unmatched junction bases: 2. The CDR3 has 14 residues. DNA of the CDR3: TGTGCCAGTAGAACTAGCGGAAGCACAGATACGCAGTATTTT. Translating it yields CASRTSGSTDTQYF.